These 20 T cell receptor beta chains came from one sample sequenced in a study of patients and donors after allogeneic stem cell transplantation. TCRdb itself ran the RT-PCR reads through MiXCR, one entry per CDR3 protein. The sample gives tens of thousands of distinct CDR3 sequences, almost 7% of which show up once; about 32% is in the top ten. Source material: blood, either unsorted or a sorted T cell fraction (not recorded which). These receptors were obtained from a human donor who was either an allogeneic HSCT recipient or a stem cell or donor lymphocyte infusion donor (not recorded which). It is not recorded whose cells these are; they may come from a transplant donor.

This clonotype showed up many times. V and J are TRBV15 and TRBJ2-1, with D tentatively TRBD1 or TRBD2 (5 bases each). V lost 1 base and J 10 bases, leaving 20 bases between the germline ends. Germline CDR1 LNHNV, CDR2 YYDKDF (reference sequence). The CDR3 totals 16 residues. The DNA for the CDR3 is TGTGCCACCAGCAGAGCCCGGGGCCGGGATCTTTGGGAGCAGTTCTTC. Translated: CATSRARGRDLWEQFF.

The V call is TRBV7-6, the J call TRBJ2-5; D remains ambiguous. CDR1 and CDR2 from the germline V gene are SGHVS and FNYEAQ. Trimming removed 5 bases from V and 2 bases from J, with 6 bases in between. The CDR3 spans 12 residues. The CDR3 DNA is TGTGCCAGCAGCCATGATCAAGAGACCCAGTACTTC. Its translation: CASSHDQETQYF. Full variable domain (remainder filled in from reference TRBV7-6 and TRBJ2-5): GAGVSQSPRYKVTKRGQDVALRCDPISGHVSLYWYRQALGQGPEFLTYFNYEAQQDKSGLPNDRFSAERPEGSISTLTIQRTEQRDSAMYRCASSHDQETQYFGPGTRLLVL.

The chain carries TRBV7-2 and TRBJ2-1; 9 nucleotides line up with TRBD2. Germline CDR1 reads SGHTA; CDR2 reads FQGNSA. There are 15 residues in the CDR3. The junction had 7 bases not matched to a gene; V was cut back by 5 bases and J by 5 bases. Here the CDR3 DNA reads TGTGCCAGCAGCCCCTCCCGACTAGCGGACAATGAGCAGTTCTTC. Its protein is CASSPSRLADNEQFF.

Notes on this clonotype: Given a much more abundant clone one base away, this may be a read error. V usage is TRBV10-3 and J usage is TRBJ2-1; the D is unclear. This CDR3 has 15 amino acids. V was pared by 4 bases and J by 0 bases, with 10 bases between. Per the germline V gene, CDR1 is ENHRY and CDR2 is SYGVKD. The CDR3 nucleotides read TGTGCCATCAGTGTGGGCAGAAACTCCTACAATGAGCAGTTCTTC. This sequence encodes CAISVGRNSYNEQFF.

This clonotype was seen a handful of times. This sequence joins TRBV19 and TRBJ2-7; D is perhaps TRBD1 (6 bases). The germline V gene encodes CDR1 LNHDA and CDR2 SQIVND (reference sequence). The ends were cut back, 9 bases at V and 2 bases at J, with 20 bases in the middle. The CDR3 is 15 amino acids. The CDR3 nucleotides are TGTGCCAGCAGCACCTCGGGCAGGGGAACCTACGAGCAGTACTTC. Translating gives CASSTSGRGTYEQYF. The full variable domain, rest sourced from reference TRBV19 and TRBJ2-7, is DGGITQSPKYLFRKEGQNVTLSCEQNLNHDAMYWYRQDPGQGLRLIYYSQIVNDFQKGDIAEGYSVSREKKESFPLTVTSAQKNPTAFYLCASSTSGRGTYEQYFGPGTRLTVT.

This clonotype has just a few counts. The chain is built from TRBV6-1 and TRBJ2-2; TRBD2 matches 7 bases. Germline V gene lookup returns CDR1 MNHNS and CDR2 SASEGT. The CDR3 totals 15 residues. J was trimmed by 0 bases and V by 11 bases; bases with no gene match: 9. In DNA form, the CDR3 reads TGTGCCGTGGGGGGAGCGGGAACGAACACCGGGGAGCTGTTTTTT. Residues: CAVGGAGTNTGELFF.

This chain connects TRBV27 to TRBJ2-7; D may match TRBD1 or TRBD2 (5 bases each). CDR3 length: 14 amino acids. Trimming pared 6 bases from V and 4 bases from J, leaving 16 bases between. CDR1 and CDR2 from the germline V gene are MNHEY and SMNVEV (reference sequence). The CDR3 nucleotides read TGTGCCAGCAGCCGGGGACCCGCTCGTTACGAGCAGTACTTC. Protein sequence: CASSRGPARYEQYF.

This clonotype has a count of ten or more. V usage is TRBV20-1 and J usage is TRBJ1-2; D is undetermined. Trimming cost V 5 bases and J 0 bases, with 7 bases left between them. The CDR3 sequence is 12 residues long. The germline gives CDR1 DFQATT, CDR2 SNEGSKA (reference sequence). The DNA for the CDR3 is TGCAGTGCTCAGACAACTAACTATGGCTACACCTTC. Encoded protein: CSAQTTNYGYTF.

This clonotype was counted many times. This sequence joins TRBV5-1 and TRBJ1-5, with D possibly being TRBD1 (6 bases). The germline CDR1 and CDR2 sequences are SGHRS and YFSETQ. The V gene lost 5 bases and the J gene lost 6 bases, with 15 bases spanning the gap. The CDR3 loop spans 14 amino acids. CDR3 sequence (DNA): TGCGCCAGCAGTAGGTCAGGGGCGGGTCAGCCCCAGCATTTT. Translation: CASSRSGAGQPQHF.

Ten or more counts support this clonotype. V and J are TRBV6-2 or TRBV6-3 and TRBJ2-6, with unresolved D. Germline lookup yields CDR1 MNHEY and CDR2 SVGEGT. The germline V and J ends were trimmed by 2 bases and 0 bases, with 8 bases remaining between them. The CDR3 is made up of 16 amino acids. In DNA, the CDR3 is TGTGCCAGCAGTTACCGCCACGGCTCTGGGGCCAACGTCCTGACTTTC. Amino acids: CASSYRHGSGANVLTF.

This clonotype has a handful of counts. The gene calls are TRBV27 and TRBJ2-7, with TRBD1 identical over 9 bases. Looked up from germline, CDR1 is MNHEY and CDR2 is SMNVEV (reference sequence). The CDR3 spans 17 residues. The junction had 14 bases not matched to a gene; V was cut back by 4 bases and J by 4 bases. The DNA of the CDR3 is TGTGCCAGCAGTTCCCCTTCTCGACAGGGGGGGTTTTACGAGCAGTACTTC. Amino acids: CASSSPSRQGGFYEQYF.

The chain carries TRBV28 and TRBJ2-6; no clear D gene. Trimming took off 3 bases at V and 0 bases at J, with 12 bases between the two ends. The CDR3 length is 17 residues. Germline V gene data show CDR1 as MDHEN and CDR2 as SYDVKM. The CDR3 sequence: CASSLGLIHSGANVLTF. The CDR3 DNA is TGTGCCAGCAGTTTGGGCCTGATCCACTCTGGGGCCAACGTCCTGACTTTC.

This clonotype was picked up many times. This chain joins TRBV18 and TRBJ2-3; no definite D call. Germline V lookup: CDR1 KGHSH, CDR2 LQKENI. The V gene lost 1 base and the J gene lost 5 bases, with 13 bases spanning the gap. The CDR3 is 15 amino acids. CDR3 bases: TGTGCCAGCTCACCACTCCCCGGGCCTCGAGATACGCAGTATTTT. This gives the protein CASSPLPGPRDTQYF.

The chain joins TRBV18 to TRBJ2-7, with D perhaps TRBD2 (5 bases). The CDR3 consists of 11 residues. Trimming removed 7 bases from V and 13 bases from J, with 17 bases in between. Germline-derived CDR1 and CDR2 are KGHSH and LQKENI. CDR3 amino acids: CASWGSGGSYF. DNA for the CDR3: TGTGCCAGCTGGGGAAGTGGTGGGAGCTACTTC.

This clonotype has only a few counts. The chain recombines TRBV25-1 with TRBJ2-7; tentatively, D is TRBD1 (5 bases). The V end lost 0 bases, the J end lost 6 bases, and 15 bases lay between the germline ends. Germline V gene sequence: CDR1 MGHDK, CDR2 SYGVNS. The length of the CDR3 is 15 residues. The CDR3 DNA sequence: TGTGCCAGCAGTGAATATGGCACAGGCAAATTCGAGCAGTACTTC. Translated, it gives CASSEYGTGKFEQYF.

This clonotype was seen repeatedly, ten times or more. V usage is TRBV10-3 and J usage is TRBJ1-1; TRBD1 matches 7 bases. V lost 8 bases and J lost 5; bases outside the gene matches: 11. The germline V gene has CDR1 ENHRY and CDR2 SYGVKD. This CDR3 is 14 amino acids long. CDR3 region: CAIGPEGAGTEAFF. The DNA for the CDR3 is TGTGCCATCGGGCCAGAGGGGGCAGGGACTGAAGCTTTCTTT.

This clonotype was seen repeatedly, ten times or more. The chain uses TRBV14 and TRBJ1-5; D is undetermined. The CDR3 spans 17 residues. Germline CDR1 reads SGHDN; CDR2 reads FVKESK. The V gene lost 2 bases and the J gene lost 4 bases, with 18 bases spanning the gap. The CDR3 DNA follows: TGTGCCAGCAGCCAACGTATCTCGGGCCGCCAGAATCAGCCCCAGCATTTT. Amino acids: CASSQRISGRQNQPQHF.

This chain uses TRBV20-1 with TRBJ2-2, with 12 bases aligning to TRBD2. The CDR3 is made up of 17 amino acids. From germline, CDR1 is DFQATT and CDR2 SNEGSKA (reference sequence). V gave up 5 bases and J gave up 3 bases; unmatched junction bases: 10. CDR3 amino acids: CSASPGLAGGDTGELFF. DNA of the CDR3: TGCAGTGCTTCCCCCGGGCTAGCGGGAGGGGACACCGGGGAGCTGTTTTTT.

This clonotype showed up many times. This chain uses TRBV10-3 with TRBJ2-5, with D unclear. The CDR3 consists of 14 residues. Looked up from germline, CDR1 is ENHRY and CDR2 is SYGVKD. Trimming shortened V by 1 base and J by 1 base, and 7 bases separated the two germline ends. The CDR3 is CAISELGIQETQYF. CDR3 nucleotide sequence: TGTGCCATCAGTGAGTTGGGGATCCAAGAGACCCAGTACTTC.

The sample holds a few counts of this clonotype. V usage is TRBV15 and J usage is TRBJ2-1; no reliable D call. V lost 1 base, J lost 4 bases, and 14 bases lay in between. The germline gives CDR1 LNHNV, CDR2 YYDKDF (reference sequence). The CDR3 length is 16 residues. CDR3 region: CATSRGSLLPYNEQFF. CDR3 DNA sequence: TGTGCCACCAGCAGAGGGAGCCTACTACCTTACAATGAGCAGTTCTTC.